These T cell receptor beta chains were read from a single sample in a study of identical twins. One entry per CDR3 protein results from TCRdb running MiXCR on the 5' RACE reads. Among nearly 900,000 distinct CDR3 sequences listed, about 12% were seen once. These data were also reused for a study on yellow fever vaccine responses in identical twins.

Sequences were obtained from PBMCs. These TCRs come from a woman aged 18-30 years in good health. Each CDR3 is given with its conserved first and last residue. The D gene is left open where the match is weak. Part of the rows lack a size; the others show once, few, many or a class for expanded clones.

clone_size: few; v_call: TRBV5-1; d_call: .; j_call: TRBJ2-7; cdr3_nt: TGCGCCAGCAGCCGAGGACTTCCTTTTGAGCAGTACTTC; cdr3_aa: CASSRGLPFEQYF
clone_size: .; v_call: TRBV15; d_call: .; j_call: TRBJ2-3; cdr3_nt: TGTGCCACCAGCAGAAGTTGGGGGGCAACAGATACGCAGTATTTT; cdr3_aa: CATSRSWGATDTQYF
clone_size: .; v_call: TRBV15; d_call: .; j_call: TRBJ2-4; cdr3_nt: TGTGCCACCAGCAGAGAGTATTCAGATCAGTACTTC; cdr3_aa: CATSREYSDQYF
clone_size: .; v_call: TRBV12-3/TRBV12-4; d_call: .; j_call: TRBJ2-1; cdr3_nt: TGTGCCAGCAGTTTTGGGGCACTGAATGAGCAGTTCTTC; cdr3_aa: CASSFGALNEQFF
clone_size: once; v_call: TRBV15; d_call: .; j_call: TRBJ1-2; cdr3_nt: TGTGCCACCAGCAGCGGCTGGGGCGCGGGCTATGGCTACACCTTC; cdr3_aa: CATSSGWGAGYGYTF
clone_size: .; v_call: TRBV18; d_call: TRBD2; j_call: TRBJ2-3; cdr3_nt: TGTGCCAGCTCACCCAGGACTAGTAACACAGATACGCAGTATTTT; cdr3_aa: CASSPRTSNTDTQYF
clone_size: .; v_call: TRBV20-1; d_call: .; j_call: TRBJ2-1; cdr3_nt: TGCAGTGCTAGAGTACCATTAGGGCCTTTGGCGAGTCCCTCCTACAATGAGCAGTTCTTC; cdr3_aa: CSARVPLGPLASPSYNEQFF
clone_size: few; v_call: TRBV5-6; d_call: .; j_call: TRBJ1-6; cdr3_nt: TGTGCCAGCAGCTTGGGACAGGCGTATAATTCACCCCTCCACTTT; cdr3_aa: CASSLGQAYNSPLHF
clone_size: .; v_call: TRBV7-9; d_call: .; j_call: TRBJ1-4; cdr3_nt: TGTGCCAGCAGCCTCCGCGGGCAGGAAGGAGAAAAACTGTTTTTT; cdr3_aa: CASSLRGQEGEKLFF
clone_size: .; v_call: TRBV10-1; d_call: .; j_call: TRBJ1-2; cdr3_nt: TGCGCCAGCAGTGAGTCGGTTGCTTACAGGCCCCACGGCTACACCTTC; cdr3_aa: CASSESVAYRPHGYTF
clone_size: .; v_call: TRBV18; d_call: TRBD1; j_call: TRBJ2-3; cdr3_nt: TGTGCCAGCTCAACACAGGGGACCTACACAGATACGCAGTATTTT; cdr3_aa: CASSTQGTYTDTQYF
clone_size: few; v_call: TRBV10-3; d_call: .; j_call: TRBJ2-7; cdr3_nt: TGTGCCATCAGGGAAGGGGTGAGGGAGCAGTACTTC; cdr3_aa: CAIREGVREQYF
clone_size: many; v_call: TRBV2; d_call: TRBD1; j_call: TRBJ2-1; cdr3_nt: TGTGCCAGCAGCGGGACAGGGACCTACAATGAGCAGTTCTTC; cdr3_aa: CASSGTGTYNEQFF
clone_size: .; v_call: TRBV7-9; d_call: TRBD2; j_call: TRBJ2-2; cdr3_nt: TGTGCCAGCGGACCACTAGCGGGGGCCGGGGAGCTGTTTTTT; cdr3_aa: CASGPLAGAGELFF
clone_size: .; v_call: TRBV6-1; d_call: TRBD2; j_call: TRBJ2-7; cdr3_nt: TGTGCCAGCAGCCAGGGACTAGCGGGGGTCTACGAGCAGTACTTC; cdr3_aa: CASSQGLAGVYEQYF
clone_size: .; v_call: TRBV2; d_call: .; j_call: TRBJ2-3; cdr3_nt: TGTGCCAGCAAGAAGACACTCACAGATACGCAGTATTTT; cdr3_aa: CASKKTLTDTQYF
clone_size: .; v_call: TRBV29-1; d_call: TRBD2; j_call: TRBJ2-1; cdr3_nt: TGCAGCGTTCCTAGCGGCCCCAGGGTGTATGAGCAGTTCTTC; cdr3_aa: CSVPSGPRVYEQFF
clone_size: .; v_call: TRBV10-3; d_call: .; j_call: TRBJ1-5; cdr3_nt: TGTGCCATCAGTGGGTCGGGCAATCAGCCCCAGCATTTT; cdr3_aa: CAISGSGNQPQHF
clone_size: .; v_call: TRBV5-1; d_call: TRBD2; j_call: TRBJ2-1; cdr3_nt: TGCGCCAGCAGCTTGGTAGATAGCGGGAGAGGGTACAATGAGCAGTTCTTC; cdr3_aa: CASSLVDSGRGYNEQFF
clone_size: few; v_call: TRBV12-3/TRBV12-4; d_call: TRBD2; j_call: TRBJ2-1; cdr3_nt: TGTGCCAGCAGTCCAAGCGGGGCGAACGACGGTGAGCAGTTCTTC; cdr3_aa: CASSPSGANDGEQFF
clone_size: .; v_call: TRBV27; d_call: TRBD2; j_call: TRBJ2-7; cdr3_nt: TGTGCCAGCAGTTCGGGACTAGCGGGAGTTAACGAGCAGTACTTC; cdr3_aa: CASSSGLAGVNEQYF
clone_size: .; v_call: TRBV6-5; d_call: .; j_call: TRBJ1-5; cdr3_nt: TGTGCCAGCAGTTACGGGGGCAGATCTCAGCCCCAGCATTTT; cdr3_aa: CASSYGGRSQPQHF
clone_size: .; v_call: TRBV28; d_call: .; j_call: TRBJ1-4; cdr3_nt: TGTGCCAGCAGTTCCCGGGGACCGTACCTAGAAAAACTGTTTTTT; cdr3_aa: CASSSRGPYLEKLFF
clone_size: .; v_call: TRBV6-5; d_call: .; j_call: TRBJ1-3; cdr3_nt: TGTGCCAGCAGTTACTCCGCAGACATGTTAGCTGGAAACACCATATATTTT; cdr3_aa: CASSYSADMLAGNTIYF
clone_size: many; v_call: TRBV4-1; d_call: TRBD2; j_call: TRBJ2-1; cdr3_nt: TGCGCCAGCAGCCCCCTCGTGGGAGGGACCTACAATGAGCAGTTCTTC; cdr3_aa: CASSPLVGGTYNEQFF
clone_size: many; v_call: TRBV5-1; d_call: .; j_call: TRBJ1-1; cdr3_nt: TGCGCCAGCAGCCCCTCCCTTTTGAAGGATGAAGCTTTCTTT; cdr3_aa: CASSPSLLKDEAFF
clone_size: many; v_call: TRBV12-3/TRBV12-4; d_call: TRBD1; j_call: TRBJ2-3; cdr3_nt: TGTGCCAGCAGGAGGACAGGGAAGTCAGATACGCAGTATTTT; cdr3_aa: CASRRTGKSDTQYF
clone_size: many; v_call: TRBV12-3/TRBV12-4; d_call: .; j_call: TRBJ1-5; cdr3_nt: TGTGCCAGCGGGGTAAGGGATAGCAATCAGCCCCAGCATTTT; cdr3_aa: CASGVRDSNQPQHF
clone_size: few; v_call: TRBV5-1; d_call: .; j_call: TRBJ2-7; cdr3_nt: TGCGCCAGCAGCTTGTACGACTCCGAGCAGTACTTC; cdr3_aa: CASSLYDSEQYF
clone_size: .; v_call: TRBV5-1; d_call: .; j_call: TRBJ2-7; cdr3_nt: TGCGCCAGCAGCGTACCAGGAACAGACTACGAGCAGTACTTC; cdr3_aa: CASSVPGTDYEQYF
clone_size: few; v_call: TRBV5-6; d_call: .; j_call: TRBJ2-5; cdr3_nt: TGTGCCAGCAGCCAAAGGTGGGGGGGGCGTCAAGAGACCCAGTACTTC; cdr3_aa: CASSQRWGGRQETQYF
clone_size: .; v_call: TRBV7-9; d_call: TRBD2; j_call: TRBJ2-1; cdr3_nt: TGTGCCAGCAGCTTGCTCGGGAGGCGGAACAATGAGCAGTTCTTC; cdr3_aa: CASSLLGRRNNEQFF
clone_size: many; v_call: TRBV5-1; d_call: .; j_call: TRBJ2-2; cdr3_nt: TGCGCCAGCAGCTCGGAGGGAGCGAACACCGGGGAGCTGTTTTTT; cdr3_aa: CASSSEGANTGELFF
clone_size: .; v_call: TRBV23-1; d_call: .; j_call: TRBJ2-1; cdr3_nt: TGCGCCAGCAGTCAAAAGGGGAGCTCCTACAATGAGCAGTTCTTC; cdr3_aa: CASSQKGSSYNEQFF
clone_size: few; v_call: TRBV2; d_call: TRBD1; j_call: TRBJ1-3; cdr3_nt: TGTGCCAGCACGGGGACAGAGATCCTCTCTGGAAACACCATATATTTT; cdr3_aa: CASTGTEILSGNTIYF
clone_size: .; v_call: TRBV7-9; d_call: .; j_call: TRBJ1-2; cdr3_nt: TGTGCCAGCAGCCAGCAGGGGAGTCGCGGCTACACCTTC; cdr3_aa: CASSQQGSRGYTF